The entry below describes one TCR beta chain. At one end the junction does not follow the germline gene, possibly because of a read error. During active infection, Seattle patients enrolled and were then monitored through disease. Authors' processing steps: Reference gene primers were amplified, and this amplification served to estimate nucleated cell counts. Profiling relied on immunoSEQ multiplex PCR, and the TCRdb table lists in-frame clones only, not all of them. Clonal size and the V and J genes are those of that table, whereas D and trimming came from the DNA. The sample gives around 140,000 clones, roughly 86% of which show up once; 9.5% to 12% is in the top ten. The sample originates from a study of blood T cell repertoires in COVID-19. On the study more broadly: PBMCs, B-cell-depleted T cells, or T cells were the source of the cDNA or gDNA that made up the material.

This CDR3 region has 20 residues. Germline CDR1 is SGHVS and CDR2 is FNYEAQ. The gene calls are TRBV7-6 and TRBJ2-3; 7 nucleotides agree with TRBD2. Specimen: peripheral blood. The source is a woman aged 70-85 years with COVID-19, enrolled during active disease. The CDR3 here is CASSLGGSLLRGEITYTQYF. CDR3 DNA sequence: TGTGCCAGCAGCTTAGGCGGGTCATTATTACGGGGGGAAATCACATATACGCAGTATTTT.